These 31 T cell receptor beta chains were sequenced from one sample in a study of T-cell reconstitution after alpha-beta-depleted transplantation in children. TCRbeta library preparation incorporated unique molecular identifiers. TCRdb redid the calling of the PCR reads with MiXCR, one entry per CDR3 protein. The sample yields under 20,000 distinct CDR3 sequences, around 7.7% seen once. Sequencing was performed on PBMCs, mostly from graft donor cells, taken 60 days after TCRalphabeta/CD19-depleted stem cell transplant. The source of these receptors is a boy under two years old who had a stem cell transplant for Wiskott-Aldrich syndrome, so the T cells may come from the graft donor.

This clonotype occurred many times. The chain has TRBV7-7 and TRBJ2-1, with 9 positions matching TRBD2. Germline CDR1 reads SSHAT; CDR2 reads FNYEAQ (reference sequence). The junction had 6 bases not matched to a gene; V was cut back by 5 bases and J by 4 bases. This CDR3 region has 15 residues. The CDR3 is CASSAGSGSYNEQFF. DNA for the CDR3: TGTGCCAGCAGCGCTGGTAGCGGGAGTTACAATGAGCAGTTCTTC. The full variable domain, its missing parts supplied by reference TRBV7-7 and TRBJ2-1, is GAGVSQSPRYKVTKRGQDVTLRCDPISSHATLYWYQQALGQGPEFLTYFNYEAQPDKSGLPSDRFSAERPEGSISTLTIQRTEQRDSAMYRCASSAGSGSYNEQFFGPGTRLTVL.

Comments on this clonotype: A junction boundary mismatches the germline segment, possibly from a read error. This chain links TRBV6-2 or TRBV6-3 with TRBJ2-3; maybe TRBD1 (5 bases). Germline-derived CDR1 and CDR2 are MNHEY and SVGEGT. The CDR3 has 14 amino acids. CDR3 in amino acids: CASSYGANTDTQYF. The CDR3 region has the DNA TGTGCCAGCAGTTACGGGGCCAACACAGATACGCAGTATTTC.

This clonotype was seen ten or more times. The V call is TRBV2, the J call TRBJ2-3; TRBD2 matches at 7 bases. V shed 5 bases, J shed 5 bases, and the junction held 7 bases outside the gene matches. In germline, CDR1 is SNHLY, CDR2 FYNNEI. There are 14 residues in the CDR3. CDR3 in amino acids: CASSITSDGDTQYF. For the CDR3, the DNA is TGTGCCAGCAGTATTACTAGCGACGGAGATACGCAGTATTTT.

The chain has TRBV20-1 and TRBJ2-1, with no clear D. V was cut by 3 bases and J by 0 bases, with 9 bases left in between. CDR3 size: 14 residues. The germline V gene encodes CDR1 DFQATT and CDR2 SNEGSKA (reference sequence). The CDR3 region has the DNA TGCAGTGCTAGGGCTTTGAGCTCCTACAATGAGCAGTTCTTC. It encodes CSARALSSYNEQFF.

The chain uses TRBV20-1 and TRBJ2-1, with 12 bases lining up with TRBD2. Germline V gene data show CDR1 as DFQATT and CDR2 as SNEGSKA (reference sequence). J gave up 4 bases and V 1 base, and 17 bases lay outside the gene matches. CDR3 length equals 20 residues. The CDR3 here is CSARVPSGRARGVGYNEQFF. The CDR3 DNA is TGCAGTGCTAGAGTCCCTAGCGGGAGGGCCCGAGGGGTTGGGTACAATGAGCAGTTCTTC.

This clonotype was counted between two and nine times. V is TRBV2 and J is TRBJ2-7; D remains ambiguous. This CDR3 contains 13 residues. Germline V gives CDR1 SNHLY, CDR2 FYNNEI. With 6 bases removed from V and 2 bases from J, the gap between germline ends came to 11 bases. Here the CDR3 reads CASSPTPAYEQYF. The CDR3 DNA follows: TGTGCCAGCAGCCCCACCCCTGCCTACGAGCAGTACTTC.

This clonotype occurred many times. The V gene is TRBV3-1, the J gene TRBJ2-2, with a weak D call TRBD2 (5 bases). The CDR3 consists of 16 residues. The V and J ends lost 1 base and 0 bases respectively, with 9 bases between them. Per the germline V gene, CDR1 is LGHDT and CDR2 is YNNKEL (reference sequence). CDR3 coding DNA: TGTGCCAGCAGCCAAGTATCTAGCCCGAACACCGGGGAGCTGTTTTTT. Its translation is CASSQVSSPNTGELFF.

In this sample, this clonotype turned up a few times. The rearrangement uses TRBV15 and TRBJ2-7; 7 positions match TRBD1. V was clipped by 0 bases and J by 2 bases; unmatched bases: 10. The CDR3 is made up of 17 amino acids. Germline V gives CDR1 LNHNV, CDR2 YYDKDF (reference sequence). The CDR3 loop is CATSREVGGQGAYEQYF. DNA of the CDR3: TGTGCCACCAGCAGAGAAGTTGGGGGCCAGGGGGCCTACGAGCAGTACTTC.

This clonotype was seen ten or more times. The chain couples TRBV30 to TRBJ1-1; a weak D match, TRBD1 (5 bases). Germline-derived CDR1 and CDR2 are GTSNPN and SVGIG (reference sequence). With 0 bases removed from V and 3 bases from J, the gap between germline ends came to 14 bases. This CDR3 has 15 amino acids. The CDR3 sequence: CAWSVQGARDTEAFF. Here the CDR3 DNA reads TGTGCCTGGAGTGTACAAGGGGCGAGGGACACTGAAGCTTTCTTT. Combining the CDR3 with reference TRBV30 and TRBJ1-1 gives the whole variable domain SQTIHQWPATLVQPVGSPLSLECTVEGTSNPNLYWYRQAAGRGLQLLFYSVGIGQISSEVPQNLSASRPQDRQFILSSKKLLLSDSGFYLCAWSVQGARDTEAFFGQGTRLTVV.

This rearrangement joins TRBV10-2 to TRBJ2-3, with 9 bases identical to TRBD2. The CDR3 extends over 19 amino acids. The germline CDR1 and CDR2 sequences are WSHSY and SAAADI. Germline trimming cut 6 bases from V and 1 base from J; bases unmatched to any gene: 17. The CDR3, as DNA: TGCGCCAGCAGCATACGAGGGCTAGCGGGACAGTTAGGCACAGATACGCAGTATTTT. This translates into CASSIRGLAGQLGTDTQYF.

The chain joins TRBV29-1 to TRBJ2-5; D perhaps matches TRBD2 (5 bases). Germline loops: CDR1 SQVTM, CDR2 ANQGSEA. Trimming cost V 7 bases and J 1 base, with 16 bases left between them. The CDR3 has 14 amino acids. This CDR3 is CSAGGLSAQETQYF. In DNA, the CDR3 is TGCAGCGCCGGAGGCCTTAGCGCCCAAGAGACCCAGTACTTC. The variable domain in full, with the rest retrieved from reference TRBV29-1 and TRBJ2-5, is SAVISQKPSRDICQRGTSLTIQCQVDSQVTMMFWYRQQPGQSLTLIATANQGSEATYESGFVIDKFPISRPNLTFSTLTVSNMSPEDSSIYLCSAGGLSAQETQYFGPGTRLLVL.

This clonotype appeared many times. This sequence joins TRBV27 and TRBJ1-5, with D possibly being TRBD1 (6 bases). Looked up from germline, CDR1 is MNHEY and CDR2 is SMNVEV (reference sequence). The CDR3 has 20 amino acids. V was cut by 5 bases and J by 2 bases, with 28 bases left in between. The CDR3 region has the DNA TGTGCCAGCAGTCTGTACGCTCCCGAGGGGACAAAGAGGGGCAATCAGCCCCAGCATTTT. Protein product: CASSLYAPEGTKRGNQPQHF.

At least ten counts were recorded for this clonotype. J is TRBJ2-4 and V is TRBV29-1, with D unclear. Germline lookup yields CDR1 SQVTM and CDR2 ANQGSEA. The CDR3 runs 15 residues. V lost 6 bases and J 0 bases, leaving 15 bases between the germline ends. The CDR3 DNA sequence: TGCAGCGTGATCTACAGCCCTGGAGCCAAAAACATTCAGTACTTC. It yields the protein CSVIYSPGAKNIQYF.

This clonotype appeared a few times. The chain uses TRBV12-3 or TRBV12-4 and TRBJ2-5; TRBD1 might be the D (5 bases). V was trimmed by 2 bases and J by 4 bases, leaving 14 bases between them. This CDR3 has 15 residues. DNA of the CDR3: TGTGCCAGCAGTTTAAGGCTCCACAGGCTAGAGACCCAGTACTTC. Its protein is CASSLRLHRLETQYF.

This clonotype has a count of ten or more. The chain employs TRBV10-1 and TRBJ2-7; 10 positions match TRBD2. CDR1 and CDR2 (germline): WNHNN, SYGVQD (reference sequence). The CDR3 is 15 amino acids. The V segment lost 3 bases and the J segment 2 bases; nucleotides outside the gene matches: 4. As DNA, the CDR3 is TGCGCCAGCAGTGAAGGACTAGCGGAAACCTACGAGCAGTACTTC. Translation: CASSEGLAETYEQYF.

This clonotype was observed many times. The rearrangement uses TRBV11-2 and TRBJ1-2; 8 nucleotides match TRBD1. CDR3 size: 15 residues. The germline V gene has CDR1 SGHAT and CDR2 FQNNGV. After removal of 5 bases from V and 0 bases from J, the junction contained 5 bases not matched to a gene. In nucleotides, the CDR3 is TGTGCCAGCAGCCCCGGACAGGGAGCTAACTATGGCTACACCTTC. Protein: CASSPGQGANYGYTF. The whole variable domain, remainder taken from reference TRBV11-2 and TRBJ1-2, is EAGVAQSPRYKIIEKRQSVAFWCNPISGHATLYWYQQILGQGPKLLIQFQNNGVVDDSQLPKDRFSAERLKGVDSTLKIQPAKLEDSAVYLCASSPGQGANYGYTFGSGTRLTVV.

This clonotype came up many times. The chain joins TRBV12-3 or TRBV12-4 to TRBJ2-1, with 9 bases identical to TRBD1. CDR3 size: 16 residues. V dropped 4 bases and J dropped 5; count of bases not matched to a gene: 9. CDR3 nucleotides: TGTGCCAGCAGTTCTTACTCGGGACAGGGAAACAATGAGCAGTTCTTC. It is translated as CASSSYSGQGNNEQFF.

This chain connects TRBV27 to TRBJ1-2; 7 bases align to TRBD1. CDR1 and CDR2 (germline): MNHEY, SMNVEV (reference sequence). The CDR3 is made up of 13 amino acids. V lost 5 bases to trimming and J lost 8 bases; unmatched junction nucleotides: 8. The CDR3 DNA is TGTGCCAGCAGTGACTCAGGGGGAGAGGGCTACACCTTC. Its protein product is CASSDSGGEGYTF.

This clonotype was picked up many times. The chain is built from TRBV7-9 and TRBJ1-1; D not resolved. Between the trimmed V and J ends, which lost 2 bases and 3 bases, there was a span of 10 bases. Germline V lookup: CDR1 SEHNR, CDR2 FQNEAQ (reference sequence). This CDR3 has 14 residues. The DNA for the CDR3 is TGTGCCAGCAGCTTACGACACCCCTACACTGAAGCTTTCTTT. Its protein product is CASSLRHPYTEAFF.

This clonotype has a handful of counts. The chain combines TRBV4-1 with TRBJ1-5; D unclear. CDR3 length equals 17 residues. The V end was cut by 2 bases, the J end by 2 bases, with 16 bases between. The germline CDR1 and CDR2 sequences are MGHRA and YSYEKL. Written as DNA, the CDR3 is TGCGCCAGCAGCCAAAGGACTCATTTGGATGGCAATCAGCCCCAGCATTTT. Its protein is CASSQRTHLDGNQPQHF.

This clonotype was picked up many times. The chain is built from TRBV11-2 and TRBJ2-3, with TRBD2 matching over 8 bases. Germline lookup yields CDR1 SGHAT and CDR2 FQNNGV. J lost 4 bases, V lost 1 base, and 1 base had no gene match. The CDR3 sequence is 14 residues long. CDR3 region: CASSLVRGADTQYF. CDR3 nucleotides: TGTGCCAGCAGCTTAGTGCGGGGGGCAGATACGCAGTATTTT.

This clonotype occurred many times. The chain carries TRBV20-1 and TRBJ2-7, with 9 bases fitting TRBD2. Trimming at V came to 3 bases and at J to 2 bases, leaving 8 bases not matched to a gene. Germline V gene sequence: CDR1 DFQATT, CDR2 SNEGSKA (reference sequence). The CDR3 is made up of 15 amino acids. CDR3 loop: CSASPASGAAYEQYF. The CDR3 DNA follows: TGCAGTGCTAGTCCGGCTAGCGGGGCTGCCTACGAGCAGTACTTC.

In this sample, this clonotype turned up many times. The V gene is TRBV12-3 or TRBV12-4, the J gene TRBJ1-4; no definite D call. The CDR3 extends over 12 amino acids. V was pared by 5 bases and J by 15 bases, with 16 bases between. CDR3 sequence: CASSETSFLLFF. The CDR3 DNA reads TGTGCCAGCAGTGAAACCTCATTTTTATTGTTTTTT.

This clonotype showed up many times. The V gene is TRBV7-9, the J gene TRBJ1-4; 8 nucleotides line up with TRBD1. V trimming: 5 bases; J trimming: 7 bases; junction bases outside the gene matches: 9. CDR1 is SEHNR, CDR2 FQNEAQ, per germline (reference sequence). This CDR3 is 15 amino acids long. DNA for the CDR3: TGTGCCAGCAGCAAGGACAGGGCCCTAGGTGAAAAACTGTTTTTT. Translating it yields CASSKDRALGEKLFF.

This clonotype turned up a few times. The chain recombines TRBV6-1 with TRBJ1-1; no reliable D call. CDR1 MNHNS and CDR2 SASEGT come from the germline V gene. Trimming cost V 4 bases and J 2 bases, with 11 bases left between them. The CDR3 covers 14 residues. CDR3 region: CASSALPANTEAFF. The CDR3 DNA reads as TGTGCCAGCAGTGCCCTCCCTGCTAACACTGAAGCTTTCTTT.

The chain links TRBV8-2 to TRBJ2-7; the D call TRBD1 from the table was never checked on the DNA. TRBV8-2 is recorded as a pseudogene. This CDR3 contains 12 residues. CDR3 sequence reads: CGSTSDSYEQYF. The CDR3 region has the DNA TGTGGCAGCACCTCCGACAGCTACGAGCAGTACTTC.

This clonotype has at least ten counts. The V call is TRBV5-1, the J call TRBJ2-7; 9 nucleotides match TRBD1. The CDR3 is made up of 14 amino acids. Unmatched junction bases numbered 3, after V lost 2 bases and J lost 3 bases. Germline assignment: CDR1 SGHRS and CDR2 YFSETQ. CDR3 amino acids: CASSLTGGGYEQYF. Written as DNA, the CDR3 is TGCGCCAGCAGCTTAACAGGGGGCGGCTACGAGCAGTACTTC.

In its sample, this clonotype was seen a few times. V gene TRBV7-6 combines with J gene TRBJ2-1; D ambiguous. The CDR3 runs 16 residues. Germline-derived CDR1 and CDR2 are SGHVS and FNYEAQ. V was cut by 1 base and J by 1 base, with 11 bases left in between. The CDR3 loop is CASSLGSSESYNEQFF. In DNA, the CDR3 is TGTGCCAGCAGCTTAGGTAGTAGTGAGTCCTACAATGAGCAGTTCTTC.

This clonotype appeared many times. This chain uses TRBV6-5 with TRBJ2-3; D unclear. Germline lookup yields CDR1 MNHEY and CDR2 SVGAGI. Trimming shortened V by 2 bases and J by 0 bases, and 6 bases separated the two germline ends. The CDR3 sequence is 14 residues long. The CDR3 bases are TGTGCCAGCAGTTACACTTCTAGCACAGATACGCAGTATTTT. It is translated as CASSYTSSTDTQYF.

This clonotype was counted a few times. The chain carries TRBV20-1 and TRBJ2-3; 7 positions agree with TRBD2. The CDR3 spans 15 residues. Germline values: CDR1 DFQATT, CDR2 SNEGSKA (reference sequence). V trimming: 0 bases; J trimming: 6 bases; junction bases outside the gene matches: 9. The CDR3 reads CSARDYAGDIDTQYF. CDR3 bases: TGCAGTGCTAGAGATTACGCGGGAGATATCGATACGCAGTATTTT.

This clonotype has at least ten counts. The J gene is TRBJ1-1, the V gene TRBV28, with no clear D. Looked up from germline, CDR1 is MDHEN and CDR2 is SYDVKM. The CDR3 runs to 13 residues. V lost 3 bases to trimming and J lost 9 bases, with 14 bases between them. CDR3 coding DNA: TGTGCCAGCAGTTTCCTTTCGGGGAGCAAAGCTTTCTTT. As protein: CASSFLSGSKAFF.